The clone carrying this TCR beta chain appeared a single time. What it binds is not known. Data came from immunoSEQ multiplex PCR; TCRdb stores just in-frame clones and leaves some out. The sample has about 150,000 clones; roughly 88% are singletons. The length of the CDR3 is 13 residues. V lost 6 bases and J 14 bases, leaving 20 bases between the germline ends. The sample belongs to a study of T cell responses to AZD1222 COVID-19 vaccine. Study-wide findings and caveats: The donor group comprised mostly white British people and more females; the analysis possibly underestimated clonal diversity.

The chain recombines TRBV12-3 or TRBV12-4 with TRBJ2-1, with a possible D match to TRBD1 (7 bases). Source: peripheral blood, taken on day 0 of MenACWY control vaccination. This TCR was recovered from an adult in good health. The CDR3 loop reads CASSRDSQGEKFF. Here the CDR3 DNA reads TGTGCCAGCAGCAGGGACTCTCAGGGGGAAAAGTTCTTC.